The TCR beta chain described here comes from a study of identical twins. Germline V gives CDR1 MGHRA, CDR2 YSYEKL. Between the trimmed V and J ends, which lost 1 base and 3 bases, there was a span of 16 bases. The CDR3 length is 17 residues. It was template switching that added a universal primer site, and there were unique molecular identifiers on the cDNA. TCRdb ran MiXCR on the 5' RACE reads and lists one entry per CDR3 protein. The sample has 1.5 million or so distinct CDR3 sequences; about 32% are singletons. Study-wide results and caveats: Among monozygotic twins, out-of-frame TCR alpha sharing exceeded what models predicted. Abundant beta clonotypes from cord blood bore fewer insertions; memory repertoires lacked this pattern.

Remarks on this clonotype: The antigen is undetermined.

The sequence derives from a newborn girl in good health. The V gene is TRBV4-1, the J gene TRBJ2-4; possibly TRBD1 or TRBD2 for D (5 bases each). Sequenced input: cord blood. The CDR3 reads CASSQGEAAGGKNIQYF. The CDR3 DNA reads TGCGCCAGCAGCCAAGGTGAGGCAGCTGGGGGCAAAAACATTCAGTACTTC.